This T cell receptor beta chain derives from a study of blood T cell repertoires in COVID-19. Study information: The samples span acute and convalescent COVID-19 from the United States, Italy and Spain. From T cells, B-cell-depleted T cells, or PBMCs came the material, which was cDNA or gDNA.

This CDR3 has 13 amino acids. Germline lookup yields CDR1 SGHAT and CDR2 FQDESV (reference sequence). The V end was cut by 8 bases, the J end by 10 bases, with 18 bases between. Original data processing: Scientists estimated how many nucleated cells there were by amplifying reference gene primers. The method was immunoSEQ multiplex PCR; TCRdb's version includes in-frame clones alone and lacks a portion of them. V and J calls plus clone size are reproduced from that table; the DNA served to infer D and trimming. The data hold roughly 49,000 clones, with 70% to 90% observed a single time. This chain links TRBV11-1 with TRBJ2-1; D might be TRBD2 (7 bases). This clonotype originated in an older man with active COVID-19. The sample consisted of peripheral blood. The DNA for the CDR3 is TGTGCCAGCTGTAAGGGGGGGACTCAAGAGCAGTTCTTC. This translates into CASCKGGTQEQFF.